These 16 T cell receptor beta chains were all obtained from the same sample, sequenced in a study of T cells in Graves' hyperthyroidism and ophthalmopathy. Template material for amplifying TCR beta CDR3 regions consisted of RNA transcripts. RT-PCR in the first round (using the HTBI primer set) targeted the TCR CDR3. TCRdb itself ran the multiplex PCR reads through MiXCR, one entry per CDR3 protein. The sample lists 800,000 or so distinct CDR3 sequences, roughly 40% occurring once. Sequencing was done on a sample of blood. These receptors all stem from a man younger than 35 with Graves' hyperthyroidism.

At least ten counts were recorded for this clonotype. V is TRBV15 and J is TRBJ2-7; 8 bases map to TRBD1. Germline V CDR1 and CDR2: LNHNV, YYDKDF (reference sequence). This CDR3 contains 13 residues. V trimming: 8 bases; J trimming: 0 bases; junction bases outside the gene matches: 3. CDR3 in amino acids: CATRQGSSYEQYF. CDR3 nucleotide sequence: TGTGCCACCCGACAGGGGAGCTCCTACGAGCAGTACTTC.

The chain employs TRBV7-1 and TRBJ2-7; D might be TRBD2 (5 bases). TRBV7-1 falls under the ORF class, with uncertain function. V lost 6 bases, J lost 4 bases, and 19 bases lay in between. The length of the CDR3 is 15 residues. CDR3 protein: CASSRTVEGLYEQYF. The CDR3 DNA is TGTGCCAGCAGTCGAACCGTCGAGGGCCTGTACGAGCAGTACTTC.

This chain links TRBV6-5 with TRBJ1-1; D might be TRBD1 (5 bases). Germline V CDR1 and CDR2: MNHEY, SVGAGI. Trimming removed 0 bases at V and 6 bases at J, with 17 bases between. The CDR3 extends over 16 amino acids. In DNA, the CDR3 is TGTGCCAGCAGTTACTCCGGGATTAGACAGTCTTCTGAAGCTTTCTTT. It yields the protein CASSYSGIRQSSEAFF.

Regarding this clonotype: One junction end does not reproduce the germline sequence, and a read error may be involved. The rearrangement uses TRBV7-9 and TRBJ1-4; D remains unclear. The germline gives CDR1 SEHNR, CDR2 FQNEAQ (reference sequence). This CDR3 spans 17 amino acids. This CDR3 reads CASSQEKYQATNEKLFF. The DNA for the CDR3 is TGTGCCAGCAGCCAAGAGAAGTACCAGGCAACTAATGAGAAACTGTTTTTT.

This clonotype was seen repeatedly, ten times or more. The V call is TRBV20-1, the J call TRBJ2-5; 9 nucleotides agree with TRBD2. The CDR3 runs to 14 residues. The ends lost 5 bases at V and 5 bases at J; junction bases unmatched: 9. CDR1 DFQATT and CDR2 SNEGSKA come from the germline V gene (reference sequence). CDR3: CSAGALAGTETQYF. In DNA form, the CDR3 reads TGCAGTGCTGGGGCCCTAGCGGGAACGGAGACCCAGTACTTC.

The chain has TRBV9 and TRBJ2-3; 8 bases are a match to TRBD2. CDR3 length: 15 amino acids. The V segment lost 7 bases and the J segment 6 bases; nucleotides outside the gene matches: 13. The germline gives CDR1 SGDLS, CDR2 YYNGEE. As DNA, the CDR3 is TGTGCCAGCGGCCCCCGGGAGGGAGGTACGGATACGCAGTATTTT. This sequence encodes CASGPREGGTDTQYF.

This clonotype was recorded a few times. This chain connects TRBV6-2 or TRBV6-3 to TRBJ1-1, with D hard to call. Trimming removed 7 bases from V and 6 bases from J, with 12 bases in between. The CDR3 has 12 amino acids. Germline V gives CDR1 MNHEY, CDR2 SVGEGT. In DNA form, the CDR3 reads TGTGCCAGCAACGATATGGGTCCTGAAGCTTTCTTT. Translation: CASNDMGPEAFF.

This sequence joins TRBV2 and TRBJ2-6; a weak D match, TRBD1 (5 bases). The germline V and J ends were trimmed by 3 bases and 3 bases, with 12 bases remaining between them. This CDR3 spans 16 amino acids. Germline CDR1 SNHLY, CDR2 FYNNEI. This CDR3 is CASSDTGSGGANVLTF. DNA of the CDR3: TGTGCCAGCAGTGACACAGGTTCCGGTGGGGCCAACGTCCTGACTTTC.

This clonotype came up once. The rearrangement uses TRBV5-6 and TRBJ2-5, with D possibly matching TRBD2 (6 bases). CDR1 is SGHDT, CDR2 YYEEEE, per germline. The V end was cut by 2 bases, the J end by 3 bases, with 20 bases between. The CDR3 is 17 amino acids. CDR3 sequence reads: CASSFHPNGGTKETQYF. CDR3 DNA sequence: TGTGCCAGCAGCTTCCATCCTAACGGGGGAACTAAAGAGACCCAGTACTTC.

The CDR3 DNA reads TGTGCCAGCAGCATGATAGATCGGACAGGTGGAGGCTACACCTTC. It translates to CASSMIDRTGGGYTF. This chain links TRBV5-8 with TRBJ1-2; 7 bases agree with TRBD1. CDR3 length equals 15 residues. The germline V gene encodes CDR1 SGHTS and CDR2 YDEGEE. V gave up 4 bases and J gave up 8 bases; unmatched junction bases: 14.

Of note for this clonotype: This may be a read error: a much more frequent sequence differs by one nucleotide. The V gene is TRBV7-9, the J gene TRBJ2-7; D is unclear. Germline CDR1 and CDR2: SEHNR and FQNEAQ (reference sequence). V dropped 5 bases and J dropped 9 bases, with 14 bases sitting between them. The CDR3 spans 12 residues. CDR3 amino acids: CASSPGWAGQYF. The CDR3 DNA reads as TGTGCCAGCAGCCCAGGATGGGCAGGGCAGTACTTC.

There are many counts of this clonotype. V usage is TRBV2 and J usage is TRBJ1-5; D possibly corresponds to TRBD1 (6 bases). CDR1 is SNHLY, CDR2 FYNNEI, per germline. The CDR3 sequence is 14 residues long. Trimming cost V 3 bases and J 6 bases, with 12 bases left between them. The CDR3 DNA follows: TGTGCCAGCAGTGATGGGGGCAGGTCTCAGCCCCAGCATTTT. It specifies CASSDGGRSQPQHF.

This sequence joins TRBV12-3 or TRBV12-4 and TRBJ2-2; TRBD1 agrees at 9 bases. The CDR3 spans 14 residues. J was trimmed by 7 bases and V by 8 bases; bases with no gene match: 8. Written as DNA, the CDR3 is TGTGCCAGCGGCTCACAGGGGGCCGTCGGGGAGCTGTTTTTT. Translated, it gives CASGSQGAVGELFF.

V is TRBV15 and J is TRBJ2-7; 8 bases line up with TRBD1. The J segment lost 7 bases and the V segment lost 4 bases, leaving 3 bases of the junction unmatched. The CDR3 loop spans 12 amino acids. The germline gives CDR1 LNHNV, CDR2 YYDKDF (reference sequence). The CDR3 here is CATSIGQGEQYF. CDR3 sequence (DNA): TGTGCCACCAGCATCGGACAGGGAGAGCAGTACTTC.

This clonotype has ten or more counts. The chain employs TRBV4-2 and TRBJ1-5, with TRBD1 identical over 8 bases. The CDR3 sequence is 16 residues long. Trimming cost V 1 base and J 6 bases; bases outside gene matches: 8. Per the germline V gene, CDR1 is LGHNA and CDR2 is YNFKEQ. In DNA, the CDR3 is TGTGCCAGCAGCCAAGGACAGGGGACGGCGATTCAGCCCCAGCATTTT. It is translated as CASSQGQGTAIQPQHF.

This clonotype was picked up a small number of times. The chain links TRBV28 to TRBJ2-7; unclear D gene. V gave up 5 bases and J gave up 9 bases, with 14 bases separating them. CDR3 length equals 12 residues. Looked up from germline, CDR1 is MDHEN and CDR2 is SYDVKM. As DNA, the CDR3 is TGTGCCAGCAGTACTTTCGAGCGATGGCAGTACTTC. It translates to CASSTFERWQYF.